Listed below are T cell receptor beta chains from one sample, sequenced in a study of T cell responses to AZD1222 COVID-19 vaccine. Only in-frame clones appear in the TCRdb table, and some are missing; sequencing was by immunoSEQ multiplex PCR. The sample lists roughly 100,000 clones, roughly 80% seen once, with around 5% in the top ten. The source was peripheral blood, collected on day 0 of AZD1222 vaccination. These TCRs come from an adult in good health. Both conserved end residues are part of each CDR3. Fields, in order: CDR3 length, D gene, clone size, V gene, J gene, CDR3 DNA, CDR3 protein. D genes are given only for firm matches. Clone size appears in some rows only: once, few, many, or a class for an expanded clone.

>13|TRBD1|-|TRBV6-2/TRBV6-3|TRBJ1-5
TGTGCCAGCAGCACAGGGGGTCGGCAGCCCCAGCATTTT
CASSTGGRQPQHF
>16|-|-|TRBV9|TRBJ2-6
TGTGCCAGCAGCGCTAAATCTCGGTCTGGGGCCAACGTCCTGACTTTC
CASSAKSRSGANVLTF
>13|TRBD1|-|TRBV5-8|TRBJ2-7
TGTGCCAGCAGCTCGGGACAGTTGTACGAGCAGTACTTC
CASSSGQLYEQYF
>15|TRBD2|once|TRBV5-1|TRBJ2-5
TGCGCCAGCAGCCCCGGGACTAGCGGGTTGAAGACCCAGTACTTC
CASSPGTSGLKTQYF
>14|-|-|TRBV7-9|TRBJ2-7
TGTGCCAGCAGCTTAGAAACTACCTCCTACGAGCAGTACTTC
CASSLETTSYEQYF
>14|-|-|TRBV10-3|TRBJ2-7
TGTGCCATCAGTGAGTCCCTAATGAGCTACGAGCAGTACTTC
CAISESLMSYEQYF
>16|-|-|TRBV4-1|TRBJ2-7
TGCGCCAGCAGCCAAGAAAAGGGGTTTGAGTCCTACGAGCAGTACTTC
CASSQEKGFESYEQYF
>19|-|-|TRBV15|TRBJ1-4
TGTGCCACCAGCAGAGAAGCAGGGTCCCTTTTTGCAACTAATGAAAAACTGTTTTTT
CATSREAGSLFATNEKLFF
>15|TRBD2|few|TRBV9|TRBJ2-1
TGTGCCAGCAGCTTCTCCGGGACTAGAGGGAATGAGCAGTTCTTC
CASSFSGTRGNEQFF
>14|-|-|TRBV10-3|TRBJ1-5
TGTGCCATCAGTGAGGGGCTGGCCCCCATGGCCCAGCATTTT
CAISEGLAPMAQHF
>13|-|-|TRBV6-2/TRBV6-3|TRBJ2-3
TGTGCCAGCAGTTATCTCCCGGCAGATACGCAGTATTTT
CASSYLPADTQYF
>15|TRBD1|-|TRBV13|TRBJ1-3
TGTGCCAGCAGCCCGAAAACAGGGGGTGGAAACACCATATATTTT
CASSPKTGGGNTIYF
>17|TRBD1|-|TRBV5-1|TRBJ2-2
TGCGCCAGCAGAACCAATCCGGGACAGGGTAGCGCCGGGGAGCTGTTTTTT
CASRTNPGQGSAGELFF
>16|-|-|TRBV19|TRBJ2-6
TGTGCCAGTAGTCTTACACCCGGAGCTGGGGCCAACGTCCTGACTTTC
CASSLTPGAGANVLTF
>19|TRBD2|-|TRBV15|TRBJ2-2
TGTGCCACCAGCAGAGGGACCGTAGCGGGGTCGCTCTTCACCGGGGAGCTGTTTTTT
CATSRGTVAGSLFTGELFF
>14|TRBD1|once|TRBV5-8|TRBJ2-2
TGTGCCAGCAGCTTGAACAGGGGATACGGGGAGCTGTTTTTT
CASSLNRGYGELFF
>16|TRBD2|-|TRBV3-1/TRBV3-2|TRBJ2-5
TGTGCCAGCAGCCTCACTAGCGGGGGGTACCAAGAGACCCAGTACTTC
CASSLTSGGYQETQYF
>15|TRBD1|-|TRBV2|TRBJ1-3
TGTGCCAGCAGTGAATCCCAGGGGGTTCGAAACACCATATATTTT
CASSESQGVRNTIYF
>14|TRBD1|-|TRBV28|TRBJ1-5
TGTGCCAGTGCTGGGACAGTCGGGGTTCAGCCCCAGCATTTT
CASAGTVGVQPQHF
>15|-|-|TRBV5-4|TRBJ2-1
TGTGCCAGCAGCCGGAAGGACAGCCCCCACAATGAGCAGTTCTTC
CASSRKDSPHNEQFF
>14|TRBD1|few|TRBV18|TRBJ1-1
TGTGCCAGCTCACCACTTGACAGGGGTACTGAAGCTTTCTTT
CASSPLDRGTEAFF
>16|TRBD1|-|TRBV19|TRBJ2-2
TGTGCCAGTAAATACCGGGACAGGCAGAACACCGGGGAGCTGTTTTTT
CASKYRDRQNTGELFF
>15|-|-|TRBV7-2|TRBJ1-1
TGTGCCAGCAGCTTTAGAATAGGGGAACTCACTGAAGCTTTCTTT
CASSFRIGELTEAFF
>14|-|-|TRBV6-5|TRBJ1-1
TGTGCCAGCACTATAAAACAGGGCGGAGCTGAAGCTTTCTTT
CASTIKQGGAEAFF
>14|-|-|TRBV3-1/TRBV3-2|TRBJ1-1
TGTGCCAGCAGCCGCCACGGTCCGAACACTGAAGCTTTCTTT
CASSRHGPNTEAFF
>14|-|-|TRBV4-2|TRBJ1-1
TGTGCCAGCAGCCAAACCTCGGCGGGGTCTGAAGCTTTCTTT
CASSQTSAGSEAFF
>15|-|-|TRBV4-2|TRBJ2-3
TGTGCCAGCAGCCAAGTTGACGGGGCCACAGATACGCAGTATTTT
CASSQVDGATDTQYF
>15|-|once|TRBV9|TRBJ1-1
TGTGCCAGCAGCGCCCACTCGGGGGCTAGCACTGAAGCTTTCTTT
CASSAHSGASTEAFF
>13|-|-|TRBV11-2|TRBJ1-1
TGTGCCAGCAGCTTAGACCCAGGGTATGAAGCTTTCTTT
CASSLDPGYEAFF
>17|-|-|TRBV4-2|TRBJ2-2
TGTGCCAGCAGCCAAGATGGGGCGGCAACGAACACCGGGGAGCTGTTTTTT
CASSQDGAATNTGELFF
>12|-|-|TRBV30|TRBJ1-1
TGTGCCTGGAGTTGGGGTAACACTGAAGCTTTCTTT
CAWSWGNTEAFF
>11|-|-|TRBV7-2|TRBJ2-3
TGTGCCAGCAGTTTAAAAGATACGCAGTATTTT
CASSLKDTQYF
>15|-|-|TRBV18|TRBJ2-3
TGTGCCAGCTCACCACCGATCCAGGGCACAGATACGCAGTATTTT
CASSPPIQGTDTQYF
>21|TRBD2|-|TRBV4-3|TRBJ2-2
TGCGCCAGCAGCCAAGATGGACTTAAAGGACTAGCGGGGGTAAACACCGGGGAGCTGTTTTTT
CASSQDGLKGLAGVNTGELFF
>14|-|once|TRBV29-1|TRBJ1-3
TGCAGCGTTGGTCTAGGGCAGGCTGGAAACACCATATATTTT
CSVGLGQAGNTIYF
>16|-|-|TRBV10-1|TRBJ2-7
TGCGCCAGCAGTGAACCCCAGCGGGCTGAGATCTACGAGCAGTACTTC
CASSEPQRAEIYEQYF
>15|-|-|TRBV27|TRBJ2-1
TGTGCCAGCCGCGAATTGTCCCGGGGTAACAATGAGCAGTTCTTC
CASRELSRGNNEQFF
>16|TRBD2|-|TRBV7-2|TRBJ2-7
TGTGCCAGCAGCGTCCAGCTAGCGGGGGGAAGATACGAGCAGTACTTC
CASSVQLAGGRYEQYF
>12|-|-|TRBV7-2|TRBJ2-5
TGTGCCAGCAGCTTCACTTGGGAGACCCAGTACTTC
CASSFTWETQYF
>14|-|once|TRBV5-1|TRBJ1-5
TGCGCCAGCAGCTTGGGGGACCTCAATCAGCCCCAGCATTTT
CASSLGDLNQPQHF
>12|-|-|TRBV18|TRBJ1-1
TGTGCCAGCTCTCGGGGGATTTTTGAAGCTTTCTTT
CASSRGIFEAFF
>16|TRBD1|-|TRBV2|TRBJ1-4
TGTGCCAGCAGTGGCTGGGAGACAGGGATTGAGGAAAAACTGTTTTTT
CASSGWETGIEEKLFF
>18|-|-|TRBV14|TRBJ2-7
TGTGCCAGCAGCCAAGTACCTTGGGTTTTACCGGGCTCCTACGAGCAGTACTTC
CASSQVPWVLPGSYEQYF
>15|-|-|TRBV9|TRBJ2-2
TGTGCCAGCAGCGTAATGGCACAGTACACCGGGGAGCTGTTTTTT
CASSVMAQYTGELFF
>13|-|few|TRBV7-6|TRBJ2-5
TGTGCCAGCAGCTCGGAATCAAAAGAGACCCAGTACTTC
CASSSESKETQYF
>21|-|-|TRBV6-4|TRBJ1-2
TGTGCCAGCAGTGACTCGAAGGCGCGTAGAAAGGGGCTGCTGGTTAACTATGGCTACACCTTC
CASSDSKARRKGLLVNYGYTF
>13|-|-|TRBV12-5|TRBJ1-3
TGTGCTAGTGGGCAACCCAGGGGAAACACCATATATTTT
CASGQPRGNTIYF
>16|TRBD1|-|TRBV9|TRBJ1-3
TGTGCCAGCAGCCCCCTGGGACAGGGGGCGATAAACACCATATATTTT
CASSPLGQGAINTIYF
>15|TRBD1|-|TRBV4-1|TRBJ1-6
TGCGCCAGCAGCCAAGGACCGGACAGGGGTTCACCCCTCCACTTT
CASSQGPDRGSPLHF
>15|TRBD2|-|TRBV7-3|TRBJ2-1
TGTGCCAGCAGCTCGCTAGCGGGGGGGTACAATGAGCAGTTCTTC
CASSSLAGGYNEQFF
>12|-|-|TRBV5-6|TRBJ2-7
TGTGCCAGCAGCTTGTCCGACTACGAGCAGTACTTC
CASSLSDYEQYF
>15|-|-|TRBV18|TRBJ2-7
TGTGCCAGCTCACCACTATTCAGGCCCAGTAACGAGCAGTACTTC
CASSPLFRPSNEQYF
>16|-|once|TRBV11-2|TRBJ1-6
TGTGCCAGCAGCTTAGGAGTCCAGGCCCCCACGTCACCCCTCCACTTT
CASSLGVQAPTSPLHF